The 16 T cell receptor beta chains reported below all come from one sample, sequenced in a study of human T cells and chemical hapten exposure. MiXCR was run by TCRdb on the RACE reads, yielding one entry per CDR3 protein. Altogether about 200,000 distinct CDR3 sequences are present, 24% being singletons, with the ten largest covering 2.5%. Time point here: patch test 3, about 24 weeks after DPC sensitization. The sample's treatment: therapeutic diphenylcyclopropenone sensitization with weekly scalp DPC. Material: whole blood, obtained in connection with sensitization to the hapten diphenylcyclopropenone (DPC). The origin of the receptors is a woman between 40 and 50 years old with alopecia areata. Some clones in this sample may be carry-over from other donors' samples.

The rearrangement uses TRBV7-9 and TRBJ2-5; D possibly corresponds to TRBD1 (6 bases). This CDR3 is 18 amino acids long. Germline V lookup: CDR1 SEHNR, CDR2 FQNEAQ (reference sequence). V lost 2 bases and J lost 4, with 23 bases in between. CDR3 region: CASSLSPDSLSVVETQYF. Here the CDR3 DNA reads TGTGCCAGCAGCTTATCCCCGGACAGTTTGTCAGTGGTAGAGACCCAGTACTTC.

The sample holds a few counts of this clonotype. The CDR3 DNA reads as TGCAGCGTTGGGGGGCACCAAAAAGAGACCCAGTACTTC. It specifies CSVGGHQKETQYF. The rearrangement joins TRBV29-1 to TRBJ2-5; weak D call: TRBD1 (6 bases). Germline V CDR1 and CDR2: SQVTM, ANQGSEA. The length of the CDR3 is 13 residues. V lost 4 bases and J 3 bases, leaving 12 bases between the germline ends.

V is TRBV11-2 and J is TRBJ2-3, with D perhaps TRBD2 (6 bases). V lost 5 bases to trimming and J lost 1 base, with 13 bases between them. Germline CDR1 reads SGHAT; CDR2 reads FQNNGV. This CDR3 contains 15 residues. The CDR3, as DNA: TGTGCCAGCAGCCACAACTCGGGGGGCACAGATACGCAGTATTTT. Translation: CASSHNSGGTDTQYF.

The V and J genes are TRBV28 and TRBJ1-1; D is uncertain. Germline V lookup: CDR1 MDHEN, CDR2 SYDVKM. Trimming took off 6 bases at V and 4 bases at J, with 15 bases between the two ends. This CDR3 region has 14 residues. The CDR3 nucleotides read TGTGCCAGCAGGGCCCATCCGGTGGGCACTGAAGCTTTCTTT. Protein sequence: CASRAHPVGTEAFF.

The chain combines TRBV21-1 with TRBJ2-7; TRBD1 is taken as the D call from the table, unchecked against the DNA. TRBV21-1 counts as a pseudogene. The CDR3 totals 17 residues. CDR3 in amino acids: CASSQDSSSIQSYEQYF. CDR3 bases: TGTGCCAGCAGTCAGGACAGCAGCTCAATTCAATCCTACGAGCAGTACTTC.

This clonotype was seen a few times. The rearrangement joins TRBV6-5 to TRBJ1-2; the D is unclear. CDR3 length: 13 amino acids. Germline-derived CDR1 and CDR2 are MNHEY and SVGAGI. Between the trimmed V and J ends, which lost 0 bases and 8 bases, there was a span of 10 bases. CDR3 sequence (DNA): TGTGCCAGCAGTTACTCAGGGAGTGGCGGCTACACCTTC. It codes for CASSYSGSGGYTF.

This clonotype was seen more than once but under ten times. The rearrangement uses TRBV7-9 and TRBJ1-5; D is undetermined. This CDR3 region has 13 residues. Trimming left V 11 bases short and J 5 bases short, with 16 bases between. Germline lookup yields CDR1 SEHNR and CDR2 FQNEAQ (reference sequence). The CDR3 region is CAGAKAADQPQHF. CDR3 DNA sequence: TGTGCCGGTGCGAAGGCAGCCGATCAGCCCCAGCATTTT.

This clonotype was counted ten times or more. V is TRBV20-1 and J is TRBJ2-1; 13 bases match TRBD2. J was trimmed by 7 bases and V by 5 bases; bases with no gene match: 5. Germline CDR1 and CDR2: DFQATT and SNEGSKA (reference sequence). The CDR3 contains 14 residues. CDR3 protein: CSAGRTSGRNEQFF. In DNA form, the CDR3 reads TGCAGTGCTGGACGGACTAGCGGGAGAAATGAGCAGTTCTTC.

A word on this clonotype: Its ends do not fully match the called genes, so a read error is possible. The rearrangement links TRBV20-1 to TRBJ2-1, with TRBD2 identical over 10 bases. The CDR3 is made up of 17 amino acids. The germline gives CDR1 DFQATT, CDR2 SNEGSKA (reference sequence). The CDR3 reads CGARSLAGASSYNEQFF. The DNA of the CDR3 is TGCGGTGCTAGAAGCCTAGCGGGAGCCAGCTCCTACAATGAGCAGTTCTTC.

This rearrangement joins TRBV7-2 to TRBJ1-5, with TRBD1 identical over 8 bases. Germline values: CDR1 SGHTA, CDR2 FQGNSA. The CDR3 spans 15 residues. After removal of 1 base from V and 5 bases from J, the junction contained 4 bases not matched to a gene. Here the CDR3 reads CASSLDRGNDQPQHF. The CDR3 DNA follows: TGTGCCAGCAGCTTAGACAGGGGGAACGATCAGCCCCAGCATTTT. Supplemented by reference TRBV7-2 and TRBJ1-5, the full variable domain reads GAGVSQSPSNKVTEKGKDVELRCDPISGHTALYWYRQSLGQGLEFLIYFQGNSAPDKSGLPSDRFSAERTGGSVSTLTIQRTQQEDSAVYLCASSLDRGNDQPQHFGDGTRLSIL.

This clonotype has just a few counts. The rearrangement joins TRBV5-1 to TRBJ2-2, with D uncertain. The CDR3 is 13 residues long. CDR1 SGHRS and CDR2 YFSETQ come from the germline V gene. Trimming removed 0 bases from V and 7 bases from J, with 7 bases in between. For the CDR3, the DNA is TGCGCCAGCAGCTTGGCCACCCTCGGGGAGCTGTTTTTT. It codes for CASSLATLGELFF.

The genes are TRBV7-9 and TRBJ2-3, with D possibly being TRBD2 (6 bases). V was pared by 5 bases and J by 2 bases, with 14 bases between. Germline lookup yields CDR1 SEHNR and CDR2 FQNEAQ (reference sequence). This CDR3 is built from 15 residues. Written as DNA, the CDR3 is TGTGCCAGCAGCATAAGGAGGGACCTCACAGATACGCAGTATTTT. Its translation: CASSIRRDLTDTQYF.

This clonotype came up once. This rearrangement joins TRBV2 to TRBJ2-1; 9 nucleotides line up with TRBD2. Germline V gene data show CDR1 as SNHLY and CDR2 as FYNNEI. The V segment lost 4 bases and the J segment 7 bases; nucleotides outside the gene matches: 8. The CDR3 runs to 15 residues. For the CDR3, the DNA is TGTGCCAGCAGTGGGGCGGGAGGGCCGGGGAATGAGCAGTTCTTC. It is translated as CASSGAGGPGNEQFF. Using reference TRBV2 and TRBJ2-1 for the parts outside the CDR3, the full variable domain is EPEVTQTPSHQVTQMGQEVILRCVPISNHLYFYWYRQILGQKVEFLVSFYNNEISEKSEIFDDQFSVERPDGSNFTLKIRSTKLEDSAMYFCASSGAGGPGNEQFFGPGTRLTVL.

The sample holds many counts of this clonotype. V is TRBV10-3 and J is TRBJ2-1; D may be TRBD1 (5 bases). This CDR3 comprises 12 residues. Trimming stripped 3 bases from V and 5 bases from J, with 5 bases between. Germline V lookup: CDR1 ENHRY, CDR2 SYGVKD. The CDR3 nucleotides read TGTGCCATCAGTGACAGGGACAATGAGCAGTTCTTC. As protein: CAISDRDNEQFF.

The chain has TRBV7-8 and TRBJ2-3, with 8 positions matching TRBD2. The CDR3 is 16 amino acids. Germline V CDR1 and CDR2: SGHVS, FQNEAQ. J gave up 2 bases and V 1 base, and 5 bases lay outside the gene matches. The CDR3: CASSLGGGLATDTQYF. The CDR3 DNA follows: TGTGCCAGCAGCTTAGGAGGAGGACTAGCCACAGATACGCAGTATTTT. Filled out from reference TRBV7-8 and TRBJ2-3, the complete variable domain reads GAGVSQSPRYKVAKRGQDVALRCDPISGHVSLFWYQQALGQGPEFLTYFQNEAQLDKSGLPSDRFFAERPEGSVSTLKIQRTQQEDSAVYLCASSLGGGLATDTQYFGPGTRLTVL.

The chain employs TRBV7-2 and TRBJ2-7; D gene ambiguous. Germline values: CDR1 SGHTA, CDR2 FQGNSA. This CDR3 region has 11 residues. Between the trimmed V and J ends, which lost 5 bases and 3 bases, there was a span of 5 bases. The CDR3 sequence: CASSISYEQYF. Here the CDR3 DNA reads TGTGCCAGCAGCATTAGCTACGAGCAGTACTTC.